Sequencing of this T cell receptor (beta chain) was carried out in a study of shared clonotypes between healthy human individuals. General study points: Richness estimates generally favored naive over memory subsets.

TCRdb's table, derived via immunoSEQ multiplex PCR, lists solely in-frame clones and lacks some. The table has some 2.4 million clones, under 95% seen once. Comments on this clone: Its antigen is unknown.

Splitting of CD4+ cells produced CD45RA+ naive and CD45RA-negative memory subsets. The specimen sequenced was naive CD4+ T cells from PBMCs. Subset here: CD45RA+ positively selected. The sequence came from a man younger than 35 in good health. Some clones in this sample may be carry-over from other donors' samples.

The chain's CDR3 is CASSLTSTDTQYF. In DNA form, the CDR3 reads TGTGCCAGCAGCTTGACGAGCACAGATACGCAGTATTTT. The rearrangement links TRBV11-3 to TRBJ2-3; D gene ambiguous. The CDR3 spans 13 residues. V shed 3 bases and J shed 0 bases, with 4 bases lying between them. Germline loops: CDR1 SGHNT, CDR2 YENEEA.